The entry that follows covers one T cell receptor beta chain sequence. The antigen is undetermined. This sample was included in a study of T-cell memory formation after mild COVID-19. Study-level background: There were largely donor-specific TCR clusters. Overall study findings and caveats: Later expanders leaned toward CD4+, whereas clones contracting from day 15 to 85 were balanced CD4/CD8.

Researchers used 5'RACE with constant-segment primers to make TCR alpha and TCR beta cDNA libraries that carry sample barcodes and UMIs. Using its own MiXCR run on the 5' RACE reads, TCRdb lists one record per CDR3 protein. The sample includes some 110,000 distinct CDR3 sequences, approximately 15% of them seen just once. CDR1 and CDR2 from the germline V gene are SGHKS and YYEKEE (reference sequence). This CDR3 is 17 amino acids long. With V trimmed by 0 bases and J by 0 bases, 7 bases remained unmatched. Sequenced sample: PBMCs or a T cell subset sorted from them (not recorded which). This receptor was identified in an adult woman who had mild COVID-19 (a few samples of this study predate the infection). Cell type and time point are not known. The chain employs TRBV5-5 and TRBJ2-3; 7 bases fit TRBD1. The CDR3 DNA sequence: TGTGCCAGCAGCTTGGAGCCGGGACAGAGCAGCACAGATACGCAGTATTTT. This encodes CASSLEPGQSSTDTQYF.